The 9 T cell receptor beta chains in this list originate from one sample, sequenced in a study of blood T cell repertoires in COVID-19. The method was immunoSEQ multiplex PCR; TCRdb's version includes in-frame clones alone and lacks a portion of them. In the table there are around 170,000 clones, about 88% of which are singletons. Sequenced: peripheral blood. The origin of the receptors is a man between 60 and 75 years old with acute or convalescent COVID-19.

The chain has TRBV6-5 and TRBJ2-2; 9 nucleotides agree with TRBD1. This CDR3 spans 14 amino acids. V trimming: 6 bases; J trimming: 7 bases; junction bases outside the gene matches: 6. Germline V gene data show CDR1 as MNHEY and CDR2 as SVGAGI. The CDR3 DNA reads as TGTGCCAGCAGCTACAGGGGGCTGGGCGGGGAGCTGTTTTTT. Translation: CASSYRGLGGELFF.

The rearrangement uses TRBV28 and TRBJ1-1; possible D gene TRBD1, 6 bases. Germline V gene lookup returns CDR1 MDHEN and CDR2 SYDVKM. The CDR3 length is 13 residues. Trimming stripped 7 bases from V and 1 base from J, with 10 bases between. The CDR3 DNA reads as TGTGCCAGCACCCAAGGGGGGAACACTGAAGCTTTCTTT. As protein: CASTQGGNTEAFF.

This clone has more than one count but fewer than ten. This chain connects TRBV7-8 to TRBJ2-7; 11 nucleotides agree with TRBD2. The CDR3 contains 15 residues. The germline gives CDR1 SGHVS, CDR2 FQNEAQ. V gave up 3 bases and J gave up 3 bases; unmatched junction bases: 4. In DNA form, the CDR3 reads TGTGCCAGCAGCTTGACTAGCGGGATGGTCTACGAGCAGTACTTC. Its protein is CASSLTSGMVYEQYF.

The V and J genes are TRBV12-5 and TRBJ1-5; D is unresolved. Germline CDR1 and CDR2: LGHNT and FRNRAP. This CDR3 is 11 amino acids long. The V and J ends lost 7 bases and 9 bases respectively, with 10 bases between them. CDR3 in amino acids: CASVEGGPQHF. CDR3 coding DNA: TGTGCTAGTGTCGAAGGCGGGCCCCAGCATTTT.

This sequence joins TRBV19 and TRBJ2-2, with TRBD2 identical over 9 bases. Trimming removed 6 bases from V and 4 bases from J; junction bases left unmatched: 9. The CDR3 loop spans 16 amino acids. Germline V gene lookup returns CDR1 LNHDA and CDR2 SQIVND (reference sequence). For the CDR3, the DNA is TGTGCCAGTAGGTACACCGGGACTAGCATCACCGGGGAGCTGTTTTTT. This codes for CASRYTGTSITGELFF.

J is TRBJ1-1 and V is TRBV5-6; possibly TRBD1 for D (5 bases). The V and J ends lost 3 bases and 4 bases respectively, with 16 bases between them. CDR3 length equals 15 residues. The germline gives CDR1 SGHDT, CDR2 YYEEEE. DNA of the CDR3: TGTGCCAGCAGCTCAGAGAAGGGGTGGAGCACTGAAGCTTTCTTT. It codes for CASSSEKGWSTEAFF.

The CDR3: CASSSPEGKLFF. CDR3 DNA sequence: TGTGCCAGCAGTTCCCCAGAGGGAAAACTGTTTTTT. V and J are TRBV27 and TRBJ1-4, with D unclear. Deletions cut 4 bases from V and 10 bases from J, with 10 bases between. CDR3 length: 12 amino acids. CDR1 and CDR2 (germline): MNHEY, SMNVEV (reference sequence). Combining the CDR3 with reference TRBV27 and TRBJ1-4 gives the whole variable domain EAQVTQNPRYLITVTGKKLTVTCSQNMNHEYMSWYRQDPGLGLRQIYYSMNVEVTDKGDVPEGYKVSRKEKRNFPLILESPSPNQTSLYFCASSSPEGKLFFGSGTQLSVL.

The chain carries TRBV6-5 and TRBJ1-1; D may be TRBD1 (5 bases). V dropped 6 bases and J dropped 5 bases, with 19 bases sitting between them. The CDR3 spans 15 residues. The germline gives CDR1 MNHEY, CDR2 SVGAGI. The CDR3: CASRTGQTETTEAFF. The DNA of the CDR3 is TGTGCCAGCAGAACCGGACAAACAGAAACTACTGAAGCTTTCTTT.

The J gene is TRBJ1-3, the V gene TRBV29-1; D gene uncertain. The CDR3 has 13 amino acids. The V end lost 2 bases, the J end lost 5 bases, and 10 bases lay between the germline ends. The germline V gene encodes CDR1 SQVTM and CDR2 ANQGSEA. The CDR3 reads CSVEFTGRNTIYF. CDR3 sequence (DNA): TGCAGCGTTGAATTTACGGGTAGAAACACCATATATTTT.